This T cell receptor beta chain was identified during a study of blood T cell repertoires in COVID-19. Study-wide background: Specimens from acute and convalescent COVID-19 originated in the United States, Italy and Spain. Nucleic acid was either cDNA or gDNA, and it came from T cells, B-cell-depleted T cells, or PBMCs.

In the authors' methods: Estimated nucleated cell counts came from reference gene primer amplification. The method was immunoSEQ multiplex PCR; TCRdb's version includes in-frame clones alone and lacks a portion of them. The V and J calls and clone size are taken from that table; D and trimming were inferred from the DNA. The repertoire holds roughly 170,000 clones, 85% to 90% seen once, with around 20% in the top ten. Germline CDR1 and CDR2: SGHAT and FQNNGV. Trimming removed 4 bases from V and 8 bases from J, with 23 bases in between. CDR3 length equals 17 residues. This receptor was taken from a man in his 70s with active or convalescent COVID-19. This rearrangement joins TRBV11-2 to TRBJ1-4, with D perhaps matching TRBD1 (5 bases). The sample taken for sequencing was peripheral blood. CDR3 DNA: TGTGCCAGCAGCTCACTAACGGGGGGACTGCTCGGAGAAAAACTGTTTTTT. This gives the protein CASSSLTGGLLGEKLFF.